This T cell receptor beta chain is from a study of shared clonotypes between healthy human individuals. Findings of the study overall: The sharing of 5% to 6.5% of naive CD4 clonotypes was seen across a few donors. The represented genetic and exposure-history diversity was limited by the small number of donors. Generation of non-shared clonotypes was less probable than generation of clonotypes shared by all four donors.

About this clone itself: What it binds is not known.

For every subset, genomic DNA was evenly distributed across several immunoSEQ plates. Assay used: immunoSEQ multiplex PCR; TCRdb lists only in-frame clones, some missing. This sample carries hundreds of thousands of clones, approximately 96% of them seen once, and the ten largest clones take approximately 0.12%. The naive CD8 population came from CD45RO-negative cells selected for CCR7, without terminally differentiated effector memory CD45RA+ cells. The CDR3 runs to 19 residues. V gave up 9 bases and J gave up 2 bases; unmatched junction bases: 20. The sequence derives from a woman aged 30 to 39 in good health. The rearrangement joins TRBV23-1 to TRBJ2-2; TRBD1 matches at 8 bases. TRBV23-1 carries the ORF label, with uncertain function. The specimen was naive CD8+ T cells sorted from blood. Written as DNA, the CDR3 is TGCGCCAGACTGCTTATACGGGACAGGCCTCGGGGTAACACCGGGGAGCTGTTTTTT. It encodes CARLLIRDRPRGNTGELFF.